A selection of T cell receptor beta chains follows, all from one sample in a study of blood T cell repertoires in COVID-19. Clones were sequenced by immunoSEQ multiplex PCR, and TCRdb holds only the in-frame ones, with some missing. The sample has around 100,000 clones, roughly 84% seen once. Specimen: peripheral blood. These receptor sequences come from a human donor in a cohort sampled during active COVID-19. CDR3s include the opening cysteine and the closing phenylalanine or tryptophan. D genes are given only for firm matches. Clone size is given for some rows only: seen once, a few or many times, or a class if the clone is expanded.

NA TRBJ1-4 NA 18 TRBV4-1 TGCGCCAGCAGCCAAGATACAAGACAGGCCCGACTTAATGAAAAACTGTTTTTT CASSQDTRQARLNEKLFF
NA TRBJ1-1 NA 15 TRBV18 TGTGCCAGCTCACCAGGGGGGACCTTGAACACTGAAGCTTTCTTT CASSPGGTLNTEAFF
NA TRBJ2-1 NA 16 TRBV11-2 TGTGCCAGCAGCTTACGGTGGGAGCCCACCTACAATGAGCAGTTCTTC CASSLRWEPTYNEQFF
NA TRBJ2-3 NA 14 TRBV11-3 TGTGCCAGCAGCCGGTGGACTGGCACAGATACGCAGTATTTT CASSRWTGTDTQYF
NA TRBJ1-5 few 14 TRBV2 TGTGCCAGCAGTGAACGGGCAGGAGGGCAGCCCCAGCATTTT CASSERAGGQPQHF
NA TRBJ2-3 NA 16 TRBV7-9 TGTGCCAGCAGCCTCGATAATGGTGGAGGAGCAGATACGCAGTATTTT CASSLDNGGGADTQYF
NA TRBJ2-3 once 13 TRBV5-6 TGTGCCAGCAGCTTGGCCGGGGTTGATACGCAGTATTTT CASSLAGVDTQYF
NA TRBJ2-3 NA 13 TRBV6-2/TRBV6-3 TGTGCCAGCAGTTACACGAGGACAGATACGCAGTATTTT CASSYTRTDTQYF
TRBD1 TRBJ2-7 NA 15 TRBV18 TGTGCCAGCTCACTGGGACAGGCCTACTCCTACGAGCAGTACTTC CASSLGQAYSYEQYF
NA TRBJ1-2 NA 12 TRBV12-3/TRBV12-4 TGTGCCATTGGGGGCTTTGACTATGGCTACACCTTC CAIGGFDYGYTF
NA TRBJ2-3 NA 12 TRBV11-2 TGTGCCAGCAGCGTTAGCTTAGATACGCAGTATTTT CASSVSLDTQYF
NA TRBJ2-1 NA 12 TRBV5-1 TGCGCCAGCAGCCCACAGAACAATGAGCAGTTCTTC CASSPQNNEQFF
NA TRBJ1-1 NA 12 TRBV12-3/TRBV12-4 TGTGCCAGCAACCCCACTCGAACTGAAGCTTTCTTT CASNPTRTEAFF
NA TRBJ1-2 NA 14 TRBV5-1 TGCGCCAGCAGCTTGGATCAGGGTCCCTATGGCTACACCTTC CASSLDQGPYGYTF
NA TRBJ2-7 NA 15 TRBV5-5 TGTGCCAGCAGCTTGCGCGGGACGGGGTCCTACGAGCAGTACTTC CASSLRGTGSYEQYF
TRBD1 TRBJ2-7 NA 12 TRBV10-3 TGTGCCATCAGTGGGCAGGGGGCCGAGCAGTACTTC CAISGQGAEQYF
NA TRBJ2-6 NA 16 TRBV19 TGTGCCAGTAGTATAGGGTCGGGTGATGGGGCCAACGTCCTGACTTTC CASSIGSGDGANVLTF
TRBD2 TRBJ2-2 NA 17 TRBV19 TGTGCCAGTAGTATAGTTCCGGGACTAGCGCCCACCGGGGAGCTGTTTTTT CASSIVPGLAPTGELFF
TRBD1 TRBJ1-2 NA 13 TRBV27 TGTGCCAGCAGAACCGGACAGGGCAGGGGCTACACCTTC CASRTGQGRGYTF
TRBD2 TRBJ2-2 NA 15 TRBV7-2 TGTGCCAGCAGCGAAAGCGGGAGGGCCCCCGGGGAGCTGTTTTTT CASSESGRAPGELFF
NA TRBJ1-3 NA 15 TRBV12-2 TGTGCAAGTCGCTCCCCCCAGGGGTGTGGAAACACCATATATTTT CASRSPQGCGNTIYF
TRBD2 TRBJ2-3 NA 16 TRBV11-2 TGTGCCAGCAGCTTAGCGGGAGGTGTTAGCACAGATACGCAGTATTTT CASSLAGGVSTDTQYF
NA TRBJ1-5 NA 13 TRBV2 TGTGCCAGCAGGGGCAGCCAACAATCCGCCCAGCATTTT CASRGSQQSAQHF
TRBD2 TRBJ2-2 NA 15 TRBV27 TGTGCCAGCAGTTTTAGCGGGAGATTTACCGGGGAGCTGTTTTTT CASSFSGRFTGELFF
TRBD2 TRBJ2-1 once 15 TRBV5-1 TGCGCCAGTATCGGTGGGGGACTAGCCAAAAATGAGCAGTTCTTC CASIGGGLAKNEQFF
NA TRBJ1-6 NA 12 TRBV5-4 TGTGCCAGCACCGGGTATAATTCACCCCTCCACTTT CASTGYNSPLHF
NA TRBJ2-2 NA 13 TRBV5-1 TGCGCCAGCAGCTTGGCTGAGAACGGGGAGCTGTTTTTT CASSLAENGELFF
NA TRBJ2-7 NA 13 TRBV10-3 TGTGCCAACGCACCTAGCGACGGACGAGAGCAGTACTTC CANAPSDGREQYF
TRBD1 TRBJ1-3 NA 13 TRBV6-5 TGTGCCAGCAGGACAGGGTCTGGAAACACCATATATTTT CASRTGSGNTIYF
TRBD1 TRBJ1-1 NA 14 TRBV3-1/TRBV3-2 TGTGCCAGCAGCTTCAATCCGGGACAGGGGGCTGCTTTCTTT CASSFNPGQGAAFF
TRBD1 TRBJ2-1 NA 14 TRBV9 TGTGCCAGCAGCCTCCCCGGGACAGGGGCTGAGCAGTTCTTC CASSLPGTGAEQFF
TRBD1 TRBJ2-7 NA 16 TRBV19 TGTGCCAGTAGTTCTGCCGGGACAGGGAAATTCTACGAGCAGTACTTC CASSSAGTGKFYEQYF
TRBD2 TRBJ2-7 NA 14 TRBV20-1 TGCAGTGCTAGTGCCGGGACTAGCGCCTACGAGCAGTACTTC CSASAGTSAYEQYF
NA TRBJ1-2 once 13 TRBV9 TGTGCCAGCAGCGTAGGCCAGGGTAATGGCTACACCTTC CASSVGQGNGYTF